This passage covers 19 T cell receptor beta chains from one sample sequenced in a study of T cells in Graves' hyperthyroidism and ophthalmopathy (dated by TCRdb to 2018 to 2020). Library preparation was by multiplex PCR. The reads were generated on an Illumina HiSeq 2000. TCR beta CDR3 regions were amplified from RNA transcripts. A first-round RT-PCR of the TCR CDR3 used the HTBI primer set with the Qiagen OneStep RT-PCR kit. TCRdb reprocessing: public reads trimmed at Q25 with fastp, clones called with MiXCR, in-frame beta chains kept. Rows with one shared CDR3 protein collapse into an entry with the most common genes and DNA. In all, the sample holds about 640,000 distinct CDR3 sequences, and about 45% of those were seen once. The ten most abundant clones make up less than 9.5% of the sample. Sequenced sample: peripheral blood or thyroid tissue (not recorded which). Every receptor here comes from an adult man with Graves' disease, either hyperthyroidism or ophthalmopathy (not recorded which).

This sequence joins TRBV6-6 and TRBJ1-5, with D hard to call. Trimming pared 0 bases from V and 5 bases from J, leaving 5 bases between. Germline CDR1 MNHNY, CDR2 SVGAGI (reference sequence). The CDR3 has 13 residues. The CDR3 coding sequence is TGTGCCAGCAGTTACTCAGGGTATCAGCCCCAGCATTTT. Protein: CASSYSGYQPQHF.

Written as DNA, the CDR3 is TGCAGCTTGGAGGAGGGGGTGGGCACTGAAGCTTTCTTT. Amino acids: CSLEEGVGTEAFF. The rearrangement uses TRBV29-1 and TRBJ1-1, with a tentative D call TRBD1 (6 bases). Trimming shortened V by 8 bases and J by 4 bases, and 17 bases separated the two germline ends. CDR1 and CDR2 from the germline V gene are SQVTM and ANQGSEA. The CDR3 has 13 residues.

This clonotype turned up a few times. The chain carries TRBV20-1 and TRBJ2-5, with TRBD2 matching 11 bases. Per germline, CDR1 DFQATT and CDR2 SNEGSKA (reference sequence). The CDR3 is 14 amino acids. The J segment lost 2 bases and the V segment lost 5 bases, leaving 4 bases of the junction unmatched. CDR3 in DNA: TGCAGTGCTGGACTAGCGGGCAGACAAGAGACCCAGTACTTC. This encodes CSAGLAGRQETQYF.

This chain links TRBV9 with TRBJ1-3; maybe TRBD1 (6 bases). The V end lost 3 bases, the J end lost 0 bases, and 13 bases lay between the germline ends. The CDR3 length is 16 residues. Germline V gene sequence: CDR1 SGDLS, CDR2 YYNGEE. In nucleotides, the CDR3 is TGTGCCAGCAGCGCCAGGGGTGGAGGCTCTGGAAACACCATATATTTT. Translating it yields CASSARGGGSGNTIYF.

The chain couples TRBV6-5 to TRBJ2-2, with TRBD1 identical over 12 bases. The CDR3 has 16 residues. Germline values: CDR1 MNHEY, CDR2 SVGAGI. V lost 5 bases and J lost 7; bases outside the gene matches: 8. In DNA, the CDR3 is TGTGCCAGCAGTCTCCTCGGGACAGGGGGCGGCGGGGAGCTGTTTTTT. Translating gives CASSLLGTGGGGELFF.

As DNA, the CDR3 is TGTGCCACCAGTGATTCGACCTACACCGGGGAGCTGTTTTTT. It is translated as CATSDSTYTGELFF. The J gene is TRBJ2-2, the V gene TRBV24-1; D is unresolved. The CDR3 loop spans 14 amino acids. V lost 2 bases to trimming and J lost 3 bases, with 6 bases between them. CDR1 KGHDR and CDR2 SFDVKD come from the germline V gene.

This clonotype was picked up a small number of times. In DNA form, the CDR3 reads TGTGCCAGCAGTTTAGATTCTTGGACAGGGAACACTGAAGCTTTCTTT. Protein sequence: CASSLDSWTGNTEAFF. The chain uses TRBV12-3 or TRBV12-4 and TRBJ1-1; 7 nucleotides line up with TRBD1. The CDR3 runs 16 residues. V lost 1 base, J lost 1 base, and 6 bases stayed unmatched.

This clonotype was recorded a few times. The rearrangement links TRBV7-8 to TRBJ1-1; no firm D call. CDR1 and CDR2 from the germline V gene are SGHVS and FQNEAQ. The CDR3 extends over 16 amino acids. V dropped 5 bases and J dropped 1 base, with 17 bases sitting between them. CDR3 sequence: CASSLDPPLRNTEAFF. The CDR3 DNA reads as TGTGCCAGCAGCCTCGACCCCCCACTCAGGAACACTGAAGCTTTCTTT.

The chain uses TRBV2 and TRBJ1-2; no clear D. The CDR3 is made up of 15 amino acids. Germline V CDR1 and CDR2: SNHLY, FYNNEI. Between the trimmed V and J ends, which lost 5 bases and 3 bases, there was a span of 16 bases. The CDR3 protein is CASSLSAGGYYGYTF. For the CDR3, the DNA is TGTGCCAGCAGTTTATCGGCCGGAGGTTACTATGGCTACACCTTC.

The rearrangement uses TRBV29-1 and TRBJ1-2, with 9 bases matching TRBD1. The CDR3 spans 12 residues. The V gene end was trimmed by 7 bases and the J gene end by 4 bases; junction bases not matched to a gene: 4. Germline V CDR1 and CDR2: SQVTM, ANQGSEA. CDR3 DNA: TGCAGCGCATGGACAGGGGCCTATGGCTACACCTTC. Translating gives CSAWTGAYGYTF.

The count of this clonotype is one. This rearrangement joins TRBV29-1 to TRBJ2-6; D uncertain. Trimming stripped 4 bases from V and 16 bases from J, with 14 bases between. The CDR3 spans 11 residues. CDR1 and CDR2 (germline): SQVTM, ANQGSEA. In DNA form, the CDR3 reads TGCAGCGTTGTATGGCTCCCTACACTGACTTTC. This translates into CSVVWLPTLTF.

This clonotype was counted many times. V is TRBV7-2 and J is TRBJ1-2; maybe TRBD1 (5 bases). Trimming took 0 bases from V and 5 from J, leaving 13 bases between them. This CDR3 is 15 amino acids long. Germline V gene lookup returns CDR1 SGHTA and CDR2 FQGNSA. The CDR3 DNA reads TGTGCCAGCAGCTTAGCGTCGGACAAAGGGTATGGCTACACCTTC. Encoded protein: CASSLASDKGYGYTF.

This rearrangement joins TRBV19 to TRBJ1-5; D ambiguous. The CDR3 is made up of 14 amino acids. The V end lost 2 bases, the J end lost 1 base, and 6 bases lay between the germline ends. The germline CDR1 and CDR2 sequences are LNHDA and SQIVND (reference sequence). The CDR3 nucleotides read TGTGCCAGTAGTATATTCGGGAGCAATCAGCCCCAGCATTTT. The encoded protein is CASSIFGSNQPQHF.

J is TRBJ2-5 and V is TRBV24-1, with 12 bases matching TRBD2. J was trimmed by 2 bases and V by 3 bases; bases with no gene match: 6. The CDR3 runs to 17 residues. Germline CDR1 reads KGHDR; CDR2 reads SFDVKD. This CDR3 is CATSDPVLAGGQETQYF. CDR3 DNA: TGTGCCACCAGTGATCCGGTACTAGCGGGGGGACAAGAGACCCAGTACTTC.

V usage is TRBV19 and J usage is TRBJ1-3; possible D gene TRBD1, 6 bases. Looked up from germline, CDR1 is LNHDA and CDR2 is SQIVND (reference sequence). This CDR3 spans 13 amino acids. V was cut by 7 bases and J by 3 bases, with 10 bases left in between. The CDR3 reads CASTPDSGNTIYF. The CDR3 DNA is TGTGCCAGTACCCCGGACAGTGGAAACACCATATATTTT.

Concerning this clonotype: Because it lacks the conserved phenylalanine or tryptophan at the end, this CDR3 is likely a read error. V gene TRBV7-8 combines with J gene TRBJ2-2; 10 bases line up with TRBD1. The germline CDR1 and CDR2 sequences are SGHVS and FQNEAQ. The CDR3 is made up of 16 amino acids. J gave up 0 bases and V 5 bases, and 3 bases lay outside the gene matches. The chain's CDR3 is CASSIGQGANTGELFS. In DNA form, the CDR3 reads TGTGCCAGCAGCATAGGACAGGGGGCGAACACCGGGGAGCTGTTTTCT.

V usage is TRBV19 and J usage is TRBJ2-7, with a weak D call TRBD1 (5 bases). The CDR3 extends over 14 amino acids. V was shortened by 5 bases and J by 0 bases, with 11 bases between the two germline ends. Germline CDR1 is LNHDA and CDR2 is SQIVND (reference sequence). CDR3 amino acids: CASSFRQNSYEQYF. The CDR3 bases are TGTGCCAGTAGTTTCAGACAGAACTCCTACGAGCAGTACTTC.

The genes are TRBV10-3 and TRBJ1-4, with D perhaps matching TRBD1 (6 bases). Germline V gene data show CDR1 as ENHRY and CDR2 as SYGVKD. V was shortened by 0 bases and J by 7 bases, with 18 bases between the two germline ends. This CDR3 is built from 17 residues. The CDR3 reads CAISESNRDGGREKLFF. CDR3 DNA: TGTGCCATCAGTGAGTCGAACAGGGACGGGGGGCGTGAAAAACTGTTTTTT.

This clonotype was seen a handful of times. V gene TRBV6-4 combines with J gene TRBJ2-7; D gene unclear. The ends were cut back, 6 bases at V and 2 bases at J, with 8 bases in the middle. From germline, CDR1 is MRHNA and CDR2 SNTAGT. The CDR3 runs to 12 residues. CDR3 sequence: CASSHLTYEQYF. The CDR3 nucleotides are TGTGCCAGCAGCCACCTGACCTACGAGCAGTACTTC.